These 3 T cell receptor beta chains came from one sample sequenced in a study of T cell responses to AZD1222 COVID-19 vaccine. Sequencing was performed with immunoSEQ multiplex PCR; in TCRdb, only in-frame clones are kept and a portion is missing. The sample yields fewer than 140,000 clones, about 90% seen once. Sequencing used peripheral blood, obtained 28 days after the second AZD1222 dose. The receptors stem from an adult who received the AZD1222 COVID-19 vaccine.

This chain links TRBV29-1 with TRBJ1-1; D gene unclear. Germline CDR1 SQVTM, CDR2 ANQGSEA. V was cut by 7 bases and J by 0 bases, with 21 bases left in between. The CDR3 totals 16 residues. The DNA for the CDR3 is TGCAGCGCGTCGCCAAAATTGGCAAGCATGAACACTGAAGCTTTCTTT. Translation: CSASPKLASMNTEAFF.

This chain joins TRBV7-8 and TRBJ2-7; 9 nucleotides align to TRBD1. Per germline, CDR1 SGHVS and CDR2 FQNEAQ. V dropped 1 base and J dropped 6; count of bases not matched to a gene: 7. The CDR3 is 15 residues long. CDR3: CASSLGGTGIREQYF. The CDR3 DNA follows: TGTGCCAGCAGCTTAGGTGGGACAGGGATTCGCGAGCAGTACTTC.

The chain links TRBV27 to TRBJ2-3; 11 positions match TRBD2. Unmatched junction bases numbered 13, after V lost 6 bases and J lost 2 bases. Germline V CDR1 and CDR2: MNHEY, SMNVEV (reference sequence). The CDR3 consists of 18 residues. The CDR3 sequence is CASSDTSGRILITDTQYF. The CDR3 DNA is TGTGCCAGCAGCGACACTAGCGGGAGAATCCTAATCACAGATACGCAGTATTTT.